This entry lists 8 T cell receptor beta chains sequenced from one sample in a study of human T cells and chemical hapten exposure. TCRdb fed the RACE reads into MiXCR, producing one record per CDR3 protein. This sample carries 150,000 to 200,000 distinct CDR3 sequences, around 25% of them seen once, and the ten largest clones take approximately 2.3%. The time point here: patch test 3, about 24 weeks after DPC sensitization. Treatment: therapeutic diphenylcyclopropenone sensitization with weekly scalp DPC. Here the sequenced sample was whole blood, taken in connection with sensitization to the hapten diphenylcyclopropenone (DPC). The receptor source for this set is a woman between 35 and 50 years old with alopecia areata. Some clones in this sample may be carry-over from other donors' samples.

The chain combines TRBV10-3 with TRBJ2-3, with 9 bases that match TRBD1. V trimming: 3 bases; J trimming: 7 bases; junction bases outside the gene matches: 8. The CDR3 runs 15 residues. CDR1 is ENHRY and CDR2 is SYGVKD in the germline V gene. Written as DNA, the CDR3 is TGTGCCATCAGTGATCGGCGACAGGGGGTTTATACGCAGTATTTT. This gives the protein CAISDRRQGVYTQYF.

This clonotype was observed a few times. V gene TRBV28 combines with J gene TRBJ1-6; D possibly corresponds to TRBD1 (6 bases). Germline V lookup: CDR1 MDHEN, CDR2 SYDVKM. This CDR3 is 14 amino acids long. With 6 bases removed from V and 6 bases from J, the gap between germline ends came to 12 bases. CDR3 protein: CASRQTGSNSPLHF. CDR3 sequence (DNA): TGTGCCAGCAGGCAGACAGGCTCTAATTCACCCCTCCACTTT.

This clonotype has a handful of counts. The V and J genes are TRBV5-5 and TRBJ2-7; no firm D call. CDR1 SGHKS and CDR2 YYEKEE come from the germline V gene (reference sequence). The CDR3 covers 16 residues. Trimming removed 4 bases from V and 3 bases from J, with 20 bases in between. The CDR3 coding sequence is TGTGCCAGCAGCGATAGGATGGTCGCTAGTTTCTACGAGCAGTACTTC. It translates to CASSDRMVASFYEQYF.

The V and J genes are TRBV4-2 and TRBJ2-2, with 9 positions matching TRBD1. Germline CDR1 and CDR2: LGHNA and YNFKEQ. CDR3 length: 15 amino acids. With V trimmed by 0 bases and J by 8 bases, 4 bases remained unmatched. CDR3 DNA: TGTGCCAGCAGCCAAGAAGGGACAGGGCAAGGGGAGCTGTTTTTT. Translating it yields CASSQEGTGQGELFF.

CDR3 nucleotide sequence: TGCGCCAGCAGCACCCGGGCCGATTCACCCCTCCACTTT. The encoded protein is CASSTRADSPLHF. This rearrangement joins TRBV5-1 to TRBJ1-6; D not certain. CDR3 length: 13 amino acids. Per germline, CDR1 SGHRS and CDR2 YFSETQ. The V end lost 4 bases, the J end lost 8 bases, and 10 bases lay between the germline ends.

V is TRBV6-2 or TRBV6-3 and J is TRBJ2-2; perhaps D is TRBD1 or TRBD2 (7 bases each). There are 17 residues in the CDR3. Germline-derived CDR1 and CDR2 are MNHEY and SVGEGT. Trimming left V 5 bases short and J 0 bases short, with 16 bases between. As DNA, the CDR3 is TGTGCCAGCAGTCCAGGGGGGGCGGCCGCGAACACCGGGGAGCTGTTTTTT. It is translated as CASSPGGAAANTGELFF.

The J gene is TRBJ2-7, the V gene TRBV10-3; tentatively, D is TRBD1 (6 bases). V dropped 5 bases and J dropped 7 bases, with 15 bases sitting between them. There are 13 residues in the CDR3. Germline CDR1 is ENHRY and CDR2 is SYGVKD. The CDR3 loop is CAISLGQLGEQYF. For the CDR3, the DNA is TGTGCCATCAGTCTAGGACAGCTAGGGGAGCAGTACTTC.

CDR3 in DNA: TGTGCCAGCAGCCCCCAGCTGAACACCGGGGAGCTGTTTTTT. This encodes CASSPQLNTGELFF. This chain connects TRBV3-1 to TRBJ2-2; no definite D call. This CDR3 has 14 residues. Germline V gene sequence: CDR1 LGHDT, CDR2 YNNKEL (reference sequence). V lost 4 bases, J lost 1 base, and 7 bases lay in between.